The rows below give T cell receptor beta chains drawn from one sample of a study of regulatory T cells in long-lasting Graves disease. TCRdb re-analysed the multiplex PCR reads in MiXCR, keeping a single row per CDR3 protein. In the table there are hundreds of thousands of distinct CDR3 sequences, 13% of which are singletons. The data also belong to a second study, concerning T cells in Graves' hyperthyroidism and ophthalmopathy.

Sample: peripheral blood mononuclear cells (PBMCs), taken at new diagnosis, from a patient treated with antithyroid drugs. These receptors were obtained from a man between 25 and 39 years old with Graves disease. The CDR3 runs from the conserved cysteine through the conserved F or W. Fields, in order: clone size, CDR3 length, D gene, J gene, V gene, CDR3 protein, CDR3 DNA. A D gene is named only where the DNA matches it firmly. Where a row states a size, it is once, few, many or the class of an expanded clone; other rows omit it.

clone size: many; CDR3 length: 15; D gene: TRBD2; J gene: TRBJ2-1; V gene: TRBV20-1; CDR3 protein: CSARGGTSGSNEQFF; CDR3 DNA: TGCAGTGCTAGGGGTGGGACTAGCGGGAGTAATGAGCAGTTCTTC
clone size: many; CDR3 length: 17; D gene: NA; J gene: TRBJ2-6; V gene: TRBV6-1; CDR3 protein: CASSQGSPRSGANVLTF; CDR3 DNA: TGTGCCAGCAGTCAGGGTTCACCTCGGTCTGGGGCCAACGTCCTGACTTTC
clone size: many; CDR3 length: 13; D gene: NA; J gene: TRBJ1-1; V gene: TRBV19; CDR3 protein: CASSMRANTEAFF; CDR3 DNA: TGTGCCAGTAGTATGAGGGCGAACACTGAAGCTTTCTTT
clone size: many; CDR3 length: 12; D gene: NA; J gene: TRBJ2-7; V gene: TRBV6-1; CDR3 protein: CASSLIPYEQYF; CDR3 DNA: TGTGCCAGCAGTCTGATACCCTACGAGCAGTACTTC
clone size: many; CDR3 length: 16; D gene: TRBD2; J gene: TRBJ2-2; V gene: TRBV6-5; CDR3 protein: CASSYGLAGGPWELFF; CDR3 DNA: TGTGCCAGCAGTTACGGACTAGCGGGAGGGCCGTGGGAGCTGTTTTTT
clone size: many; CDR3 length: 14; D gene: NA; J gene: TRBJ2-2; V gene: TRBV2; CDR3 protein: CASKPRDILGELFF; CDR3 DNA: TGTGCCAGCAAACCCAGGGACATCCTCGGGGAGCTGTTTTTT
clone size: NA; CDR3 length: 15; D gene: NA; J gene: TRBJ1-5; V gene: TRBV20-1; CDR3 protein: CSARKVRGVNQPQHF; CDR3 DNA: TGCAGTGCTAGAAAGGTGAGGGGTGTCAATCAGCCCCAGCATTTT
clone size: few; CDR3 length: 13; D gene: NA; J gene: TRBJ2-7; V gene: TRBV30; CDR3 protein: CAWSVGLDYVQYF; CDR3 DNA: TGTGCCTGGAGTGTAGGCCTAGACTACGTGCAGTACTTC
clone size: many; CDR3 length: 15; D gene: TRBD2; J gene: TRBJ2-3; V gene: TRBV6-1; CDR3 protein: CASSEEALASDTQYF; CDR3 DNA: TGTGCCAGCAGTGAAGAGGCACTAGCGTCAGATACGCAGTATTTT
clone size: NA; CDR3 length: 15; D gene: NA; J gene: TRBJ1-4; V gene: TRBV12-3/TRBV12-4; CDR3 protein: CASRLSGAVNEKLFF; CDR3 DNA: TGTGCCAGCAGGCTAAGCGGGGCTGTTAATGAAAAACTGTTTTTT
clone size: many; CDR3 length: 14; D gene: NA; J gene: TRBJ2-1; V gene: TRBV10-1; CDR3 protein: CASKPSVGINEQFF; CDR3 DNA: TGCGCCAGCAAACCCTCCGTGGGGATCAATGAGCAGTTCTTC
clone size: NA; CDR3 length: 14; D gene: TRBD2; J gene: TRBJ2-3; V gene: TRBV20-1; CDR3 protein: CSARGLAGTDTQYF; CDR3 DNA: TGCAGTGCTAGGGGACTAGCGGGAACAGATACGCAGTATTTT
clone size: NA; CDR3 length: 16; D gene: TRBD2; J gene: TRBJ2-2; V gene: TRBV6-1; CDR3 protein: CASNADSSGSTGELFF; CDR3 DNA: TGTGCCAGCAACGCAGACTCTAGCGGGAGTACCGGGGAGCTGTTTTTT
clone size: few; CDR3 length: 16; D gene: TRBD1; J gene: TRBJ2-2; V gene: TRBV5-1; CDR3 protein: CASSLAGTGGFGELFF; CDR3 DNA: TGCGCCAGCAGCTTGGCCGGGACAGGGGGTTTCGGGGAGCTGTTTTTT
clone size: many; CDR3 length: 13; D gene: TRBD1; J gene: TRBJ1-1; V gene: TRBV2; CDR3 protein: CAGCQGEDTEAFF; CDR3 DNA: TGTGCCGGTTGCCAGGGGGAAGACACTGAAGCTTTCTTT
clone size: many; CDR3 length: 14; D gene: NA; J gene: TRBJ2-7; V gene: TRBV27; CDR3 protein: CASSLLPGLGEQYF; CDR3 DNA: TGTGCCAGCAGTTTACTACCAGGGTTGGGGGAGCAGTACTTC
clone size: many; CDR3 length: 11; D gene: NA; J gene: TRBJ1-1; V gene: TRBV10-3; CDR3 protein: CAIMGNTEAFF; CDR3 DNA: TGTGCCATCATGGGTAACACTGAAGCTTTCTTT
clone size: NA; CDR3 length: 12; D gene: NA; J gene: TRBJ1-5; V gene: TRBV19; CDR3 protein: CASNLRGQPQHF; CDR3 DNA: TGTGCCAGTAATCTAAGGGGGCAGCCCCAGCATTTT
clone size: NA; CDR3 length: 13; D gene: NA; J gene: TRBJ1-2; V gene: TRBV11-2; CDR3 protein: CASSLLGFYGYTF; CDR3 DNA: TGTGCCAGCAGCTTACTGGGGTTCTATGGCTACACCTTC
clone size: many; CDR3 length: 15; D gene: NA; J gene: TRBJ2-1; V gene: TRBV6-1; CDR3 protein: CASSLGGFGYNEQFF; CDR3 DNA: TGTGCCAGCAGTCTTGGGGGTTTTGGCTACAATGAGCAGTTCTTC
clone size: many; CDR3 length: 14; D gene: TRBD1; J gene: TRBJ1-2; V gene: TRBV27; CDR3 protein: CASSPGGRKNGYTF; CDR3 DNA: TGTGCCAGCAGTCCAGGGGGCAGAAAGAATGGCTACACCTTC
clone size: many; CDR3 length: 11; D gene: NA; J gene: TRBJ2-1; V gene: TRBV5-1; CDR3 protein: CASSSTIEQFF; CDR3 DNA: TGCGCCAGCAGCTCCACAATCGAGCAGTTCTTC
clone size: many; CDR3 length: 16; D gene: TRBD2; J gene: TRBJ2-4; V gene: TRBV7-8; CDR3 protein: CASSLAWTSGSNIQYF; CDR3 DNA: TGTGCCAGCAGCTTAGCGTGGACTAGCGGGTCCAACATTCAGTACTTC
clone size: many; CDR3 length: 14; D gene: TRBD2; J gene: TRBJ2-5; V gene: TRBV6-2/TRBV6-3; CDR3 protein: CASSEGLATGTQYF; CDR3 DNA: TGTGCCAGCAGTGAAGGACTAGCGACTGGGACCCAGTACTTC
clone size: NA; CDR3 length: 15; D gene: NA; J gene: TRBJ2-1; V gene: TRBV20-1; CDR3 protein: CSALQGRRYGNEQFF; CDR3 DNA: TGCAGTGCCCTCCAGGGGCGTCGGTACGGCAATGAGCAGTTCTTC
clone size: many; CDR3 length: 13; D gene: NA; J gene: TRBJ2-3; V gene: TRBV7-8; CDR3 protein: CASSQTRADTQYF; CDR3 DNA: TGTGCCAGCAGTCAAACTCGGGCAGATACGCAGTATTTT
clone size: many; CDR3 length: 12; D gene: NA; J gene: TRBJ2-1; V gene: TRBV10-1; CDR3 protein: CASSGPGREQFF; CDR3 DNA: TGCGCCAGCAGTGGGCCAGGTCGAGAGCAGTTCTTC
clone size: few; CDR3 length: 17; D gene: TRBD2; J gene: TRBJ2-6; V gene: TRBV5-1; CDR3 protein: CASSLSVGGAGANVLTF; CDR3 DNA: TGCGCCAGCAGCTTGTCGGTTGGGGGGGCTGGGGCCAACGTCCTGACTTTC
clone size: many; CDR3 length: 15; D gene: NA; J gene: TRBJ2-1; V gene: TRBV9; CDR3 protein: CASSVGLAFYNEQFF; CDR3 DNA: TGTGCCAGCAGCGTCGGCCTAGCATTCTACAATGAGCAGTTCTTC
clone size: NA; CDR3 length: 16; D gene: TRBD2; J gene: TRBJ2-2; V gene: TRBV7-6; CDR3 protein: CASRLSSGANTGELFF; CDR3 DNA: TGTGCCAGCAGACTATCTAGCGGGGCGAACACCGGGGAGCTGTTTTTT
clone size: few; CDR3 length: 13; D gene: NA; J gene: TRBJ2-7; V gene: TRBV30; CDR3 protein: CAWREQGYYEQYF; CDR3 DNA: TGTGCCTGGAGGGAACAGGGATACTACGAGCAGTACTTC
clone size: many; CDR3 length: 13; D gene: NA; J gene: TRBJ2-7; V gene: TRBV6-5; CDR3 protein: CASSYSPSYEQYF; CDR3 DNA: TGTGCCAGCAGTTACTCCCCTTCCTACGAGCAGTACTTC
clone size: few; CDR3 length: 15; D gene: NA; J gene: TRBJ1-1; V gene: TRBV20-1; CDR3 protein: CSARTGQIFITEAFF; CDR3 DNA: TGCAGTGCCAGAACCGGACAGATATTCATCACTGAAGCTTTCTTT
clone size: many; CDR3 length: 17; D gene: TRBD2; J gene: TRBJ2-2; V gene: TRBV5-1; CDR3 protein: CASSRLAGGGNTGELFF; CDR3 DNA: TGCGCCAGCAGTCGACTAGCGGGAGGCGGAAACACCGGGGAGCTGTTTTTT
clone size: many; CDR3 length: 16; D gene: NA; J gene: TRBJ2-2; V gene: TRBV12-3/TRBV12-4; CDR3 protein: CASSLLGIVDTGELFF; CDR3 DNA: TGTGCCAGCAGTTTACTGGGGATAGTGGACACCGGGGAGCTGTTTTTT
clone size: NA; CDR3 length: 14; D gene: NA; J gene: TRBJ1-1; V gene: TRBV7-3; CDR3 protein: CASTEHHRVTEAFF; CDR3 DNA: TGTGCCAGTACTGAACACCACAGGGTCACTGAAGCTTTCTTT
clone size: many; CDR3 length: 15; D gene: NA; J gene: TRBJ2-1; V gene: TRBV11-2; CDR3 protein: CASSRGPGLYNEQFF; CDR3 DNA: TGTGCCAGCAGCCGCGGGCCCGGACTGTACAATGAGCAGTTCTTC
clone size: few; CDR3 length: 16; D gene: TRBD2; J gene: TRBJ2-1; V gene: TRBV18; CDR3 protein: CASSPPPSGTYNEQFF; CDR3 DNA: TGTGCCAGCTCACCACCACCTAGCGGGACCTACAATGAGCAGTTCTTC
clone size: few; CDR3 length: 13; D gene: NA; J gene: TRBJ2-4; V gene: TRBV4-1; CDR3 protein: CASSQVQLNIQYF; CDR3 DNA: TGCGCCAGCAGCCAAGTACAGTTAAACATTCAGTACTTC
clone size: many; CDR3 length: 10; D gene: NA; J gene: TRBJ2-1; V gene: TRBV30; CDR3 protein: CAWSSGQPFF; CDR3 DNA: TGTGCCTGGAGTTCTGGCCAACCGTTCTTC
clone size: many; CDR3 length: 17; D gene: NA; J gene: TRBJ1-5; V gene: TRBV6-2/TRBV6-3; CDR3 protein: CASSEAVQGARNQPQHF; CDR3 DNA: TGTGCCAGCAGTGAAGCGGTACAGGGCGCTCGCAATCAGCCCCAGCATTTT
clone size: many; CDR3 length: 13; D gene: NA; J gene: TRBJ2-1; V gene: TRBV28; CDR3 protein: CASSSEGDNEQFF; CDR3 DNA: TGTGCCAGCAGTTCGGAGGGGGACAATGAGCAGTTCTTC
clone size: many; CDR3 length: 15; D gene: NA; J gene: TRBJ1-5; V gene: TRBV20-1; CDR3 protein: CSARGPPYSNQPQHF; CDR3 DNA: TGCAGTGCTAGAGGTCCGCCATATAGCAATCAGCCCCAGCATTTT
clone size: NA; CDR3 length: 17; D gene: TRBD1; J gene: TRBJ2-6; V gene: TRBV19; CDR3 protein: CASNRDRERAGANVLTF; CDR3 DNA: TGTGCCAGTAATCGGGACAGGGAGCGCGCGGGGGCCAACGTCCTGACTTTC
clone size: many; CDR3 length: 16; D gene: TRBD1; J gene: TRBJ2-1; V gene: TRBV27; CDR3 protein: CASSLWEGQGIGEQFF; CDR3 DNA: TGTGCCAGCAGTTTATGGGAGGGACAGGGTATAGGGGAGCAGTTCTTC